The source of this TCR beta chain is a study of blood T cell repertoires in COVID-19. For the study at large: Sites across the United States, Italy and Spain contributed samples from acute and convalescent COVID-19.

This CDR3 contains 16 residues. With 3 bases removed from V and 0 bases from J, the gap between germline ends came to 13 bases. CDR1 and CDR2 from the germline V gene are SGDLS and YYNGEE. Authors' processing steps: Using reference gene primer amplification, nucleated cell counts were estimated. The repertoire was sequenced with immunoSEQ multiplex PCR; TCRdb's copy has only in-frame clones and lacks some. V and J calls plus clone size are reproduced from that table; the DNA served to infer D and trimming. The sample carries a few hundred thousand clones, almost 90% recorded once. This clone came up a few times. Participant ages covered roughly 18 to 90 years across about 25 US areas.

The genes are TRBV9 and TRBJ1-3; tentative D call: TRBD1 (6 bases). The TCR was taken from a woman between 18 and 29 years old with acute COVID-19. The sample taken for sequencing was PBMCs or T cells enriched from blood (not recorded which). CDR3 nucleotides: TGTGCCAGCAGCGCGTTATCGGACAGCTCTGGAAACACCATATATTTT. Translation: CASSALSDSSGNTIYF.